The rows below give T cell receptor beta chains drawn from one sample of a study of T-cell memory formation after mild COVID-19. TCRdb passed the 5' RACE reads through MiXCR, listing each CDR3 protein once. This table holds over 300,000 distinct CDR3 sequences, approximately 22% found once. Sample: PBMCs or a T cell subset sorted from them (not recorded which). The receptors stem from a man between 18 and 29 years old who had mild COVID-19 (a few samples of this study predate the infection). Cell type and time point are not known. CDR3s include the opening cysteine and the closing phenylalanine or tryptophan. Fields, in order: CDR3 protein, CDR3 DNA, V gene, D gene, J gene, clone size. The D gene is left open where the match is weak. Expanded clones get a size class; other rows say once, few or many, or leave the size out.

cdr3_aa: CASSSGPPDTQYF
cdr3_nt: TGTGCCAGCAGCTCGGGCCCTCCAGATACGCAGTATTTT
v_call: TRBV7-2
d_call: NA
j_call: TRBJ2-3
clone_size: many

cdr3_aa: CASSRSGKNNEQFF
cdr3_nt: TGTGCCAGCAGCCGCTCCGGGAAGAACAATGAGCAGTTCTTC
v_call: TRBV3-1
d_call: NA
j_call: TRBJ2-1
clone_size: many

cdr3_aa: CASAKNYEQYF
cdr3_nt: TGTGCTAGTGCTAAAAACTACGAGCAGTACTTC
v_call: TRBV12-5
d_call: NA
j_call: TRBJ2-7
clone_size: NA

cdr3_aa: CASSSTPRGGETQYF
cdr3_nt: TGTGCCAGCAGCTCGACACCGCGGGGGGGAGAGACCCAGTACTTC
v_call: TRBV7-3
d_call: TRBD2
j_call: TRBJ2-5
clone_size: NA

cdr3_aa: CASSSGASSTDTQYF
cdr3_nt: TGTGCCAGCAGCAGTGGCGCCTCTAGCACAGATACGCAGTATTTT
v_call: TRBV6-1
d_call: NA
j_call: TRBJ2-3
clone_size: few

cdr3_aa: CASSLLTFYGYTF
cdr3_nt: TGTGCCAGCAGCTTGCTGACATTCTATGGCTACACCTTC
v_call: TRBV11-2
d_call: NA
j_call: TRBJ1-2
clone_size: few

cdr3_aa: CASSWGYRENSPLHF
cdr3_nt: TGCGCCAGCAGCTGGGGGTACAGGGAAAATTCACCCCTCCACTTT
v_call: TRBV5-1
d_call: NA
j_call: TRBJ1-6
clone_size: NA

cdr3_aa: CASSLGRRSGDLYGYTF
cdr3_nt: TGTGCCAGCAGCTTAGGGCGGAGGTCAGGCGACCTCTATGGCTACACCTTC
v_call: TRBV7-6
d_call: NA
j_call: TRBJ1-2
clone_size: NA

cdr3_aa: CASSQGAGQGVSPLHF
cdr3_nt: TGCGCCAGCAGCCAAGGGGCCGGACAGGGCGTTTCACCCCTCCACTTT
v_call: TRBV4-3
d_call: TRBD1
j_call: TRBJ1-6
clone_size: NA

cdr3_aa: CASSLRGTVMNTEAFF
cdr3_nt: TGTGCCAGCAGCCTACGGGGGACAGTTATGAACACTGAAGCTTTCTTT
v_call: TRBV7-9
d_call: TRBD1
j_call: TRBJ1-1
clone_size: NA

cdr3_aa: CASSFDGSYEQYF
cdr3_nt: TGTGCCAGCAGCTTTGACGGATCCTACGAGCAGTACTTC
v_call: TRBV7-2
d_call: NA
j_call: TRBJ2-7
clone_size: once

cdr3_aa: CASSQEQDLNEQFF
cdr3_nt: TGCGCCAGCAGCCAAGAGCAGGATCTGAATGAGCAGTTCTTC
v_call: TRBV4-1
d_call: NA
j_call: TRBJ2-1
clone_size: NA

cdr3_aa: CASSPGGSGETQYF
cdr3_nt: TGTGCCAGCAGTCCCGGGGGGTCCGGGGAGACCCAGTACTTC
v_call: TRBV27
d_call: TRBD2
j_call: TRBJ2-5
clone_size: few

cdr3_aa: CASRGGGGYGYTF
cdr3_nt: TGTGCCAGCCGTGGGGGGGGCGGCTATGGCTACACCTTC
v_call: TRBV7-2
d_call: NA
j_call: TRBJ1-2
clone_size: NA

cdr3_aa: CASSLLSGMNTEAFF
cdr3_nt: TGTGCCAGCAGCTTACTTTCAGGGATGAACACTGAAGCTTTCTTT
v_call: TRBV7-9
d_call: NA
j_call: TRBJ1-1
clone_size: NA